This is a list of T cell receptor beta chains from one sample in a study of cytomegalovirus exposure and HLA in healthy donors. Here immunoSEQ multiplex PCR was the method, and the copy in TCRdb shows in-frame clones only, minus some. The table shows about 130,000 clones, with 80% to 90% occurring only once. Sequencing was carried out using PBMCs. The receptors stem from a young woman in good health and CMV-seropositive. The CDR3 runs from the conserved cysteine through the conserved F or W. The order of the fields is J gene, D gene, clone size, V gene, CDR3 DNA, CDR3 protein. The D gene is left open where the match is weak. Only some rows state a clone size, as once, few, many or a class for expanded clones.

>TRBJ2-5|NA|once|TRBV28
TGTGCCAGCAGTGAAGGGAGGGAGACCCAGTACTTC
CASSEGRETQYF
>TRBJ1-5|NA|once|TRBV5-6
TGTGCCAGCAGCTTAGGCCAGGGTAAGAATCAGCCCCAGCATTTT
CASSLGQGKNQPQHF
>TRBJ2-3|TRBD2|NA|TRBV5-4
TGTGTTCAGGGGGAGCGGGGGGTAACAGATACGCAGTATTTT
CVQGERGVTDTQYF
>TRBJ1-5|TRBD1|NA|TRBV30
TGTGCCTGGAGTGGGGACAGAAATCAGCCCCAGCATTTT
CAWSGDRNQPQHF
>TRBJ1-1|NA|NA|TRBV5-1
TGCGCCAGCAGCTTCAGGCAGGAAGCTTTCTTT
CASSFRQEAFF
>TRBJ2-5|TRBD2|NA|TRBV6-6
TGTGCCAGCACCAGCGGGGGGGGTCGGGAGACCCAGTACTTC
CASTSGGGRETQYF
>TRBJ2-7|TRBD1|NA|TRBV27
TGTGCCAGCAGTCCACCGGGACAGATTTACGAGCAGTACTTC
CASSPPGQIYEQYF
>TRBJ2-7|TRBD1|NA|TRBV5-8
TGTGCCAGCAGCTTGGGGACAGGGGTCCACGAGCAGTACTTC
CASSLGTGVHEQYF
>TRBJ1-5|NA|few|TRBV21-1
TGTGCCAGCAGCACCCAAGGGGGTAGCAATCAGCCCCAGCATTTT
CASSTQGGSNQPQHF
>TRBJ1-3|TRBD1|NA|TRBV6-5
TGTGCCAGCAGCCGCTACGGGACAGGGTTAAACACCATATATTTT
CASSRYGTGLNTIYF
>TRBJ2-3|TRBD1|NA|TRBV27
TGTGCCAGTTCACAGGGGAATACGCAGTATTTT
CASSQGNTQYF
>TRBJ2-1|NA|NA|TRBV10-3
TGTGCCATCAGTGCGGGCGGGGACTCCTACAATGAGCAGTTCTTC
CAISAGGDSYNEQFF
>TRBJ2-1|TRBD2|NA|TRBV15
TGTGCCACCAGCAGCCACCGGGACTACTTCAATGAGCAGTTCTTC
CATSSHRDYFNEQFF
>TRBJ2-2|NA|NA|TRBV6-1
TGTGCCAGCAGTGAAGATCAGGCGAACACCGGGGAGCTGTTTTTT
CASSEDQANTGELFF
>TRBJ2-7|TRBD1|many|TRBV2
TGTGCCAGCAGGGGACAGGCCTACGAGCAGTACTTC
CASRGQAYEQYF
>TRBJ2-4|NA|NA|TRBV2
TGTGCCAGCAGTGACAGGGCGAGTGACATTCAGTACTTC
CASSDRASDIQYF
>TRBJ2-5|NA|NA|TRBV10-2
TGCGCCAGCGGGGAGCTCGGGGGGCGGGAGACCCAGTACTTC
CASGELGGRETQYF
>TRBJ2-1|TRBD2|once|TRBV5-4
TGTGCCAGCAGCTTCGTAGCGGGGGCCCTGAGCTCCTACAATGAGCAGTTCTTC
CASSFVAGALSSYNEQFF
>TRBJ1-2|NA|once|TRBV7-9
TGTGCCAGCAGCTTCCCCCTTTCCGGGACAACCCCTTGGAGCTACACCTTC
CASSFPLSGTTPWSYTF
>TRBJ1-1|NA|NA|TRBV27
TGTGCCAGCAGTTTGTCCTTAAGTTGGCTGAACACTGAAGCTTTCTTT
CASSLSLSWLNTEAFF
>TRBJ2-1|TRBD1|NA|TRBV5-8
TGTGCCAGCAGCTTGAGGGACAGGAGCTCCTACAATGAGCAGTTCTTC
CASSLRDRSSYNEQFF
>TRBJ2-5|NA|NA|TRBV11-2
TGTGCCAGCAGCTTAAGGGGGGGCCAAGAGACCCAGTACTTC
CASSLRGGQETQYF
>TRBJ2-1|NA|NA|TRBV28
TGTGCCAGCAGTTTTAGGGGGGGCGGTGAGCAGTTCTTC
CASSFRGGGEQFF
>TRBJ2-1|TRBD1|few|TRBV25-1
TGTGCCAGCAGTGAAGCAGGTATAGGGACAGGGGAATACAATGAGCAGTTCTTC
CASSEAGIGTGEYNEQFF
>TRBJ2-7|TRBD1|NA|TRBV5-4
TGTGCCAGCAGCTCCGGGCCTGGACAGGGCATCTACGAGCAGTACTTC
CASSSGPGQGIYEQYF
>TRBJ1-3|NA|NA|TRBV5-1
TGCGCCAGCAGCTTAGATACTAACTCTGGAAACACCATATATTTT
CASSLDTNSGNTIYF
>TRBJ2-2|TRBD2|NA|TRBV7-2
TGTGCCAGCAGCTTATTAGCGGGGGGGCCCACCGGGGAGCTGTTTTTT
CASSLLAGGPTGELFF
>TRBJ1-6|TRBD1|NA|TRBV19
TGTGCCAGTAGTGCCTGGGCAGGGGGTATTTCACCCCTCCACTTT
CASSAWAGGISPLHF
>TRBJ2-3|NA|NA|TRBV30
TGTGCCCAGGACATTTTTAACACAGATACGCAGTATTTT
CAQDIFNTDTQYF
>TRBJ2-4|NA|NA|TRBV19
TGTGCCAGTAGTATCCCCGCCAGGGGCCAAAACATTCAGTACTTC
CASSIPARGQNIQYF
>TRBJ2-3|NA|once|TRBV9
TGTGCCAGCAGCGTAGAGTCTGGAGGCACAGATACGCAGTATTTT
CASSVESGGTDTQYF
>TRBJ2-2|NA|medium-sized|TRBV28
TGTGCCAGCAGTTTATCCTTCTCCGGGGAGCTGTTTTTT
CASSLSFSGELFF
>TRBJ1-1|NA|NA|TRBV11-2
TGTGCCAGCAGCTTGTTTGGAGAGTACACTGAAGCTTTCTTT
CASSLFGEYTEAFF
>TRBJ2-1|TRBD2|few|TRBV19
TGTGCCAGTAGTATAAGTAGCGGGGGGTATAATGAGCAGTTCTTC
CASSISSGGYNEQFF
>TRBJ2-1|TRBD1|NA|TRBV5-1
TGCGCCAGCAGGGGACAGCAGTACAATGAGCAGTTCTTC
CASRGQQYNEQFF
>TRBJ1-1|TRBD1|NA|TRBV28
TGTGCCAGCAGACTACAGGGGTACACTGAAGCTTTCTTT
CASRLQGYTEAFF
>TRBJ1-2|NA|NA|TRBV18
TGTGCCAGCTCACCAATCAGGGCTGATGGCTACACCTTC
CASSPIRADGYTF
>TRBJ2-7|NA|NA|TRBV7-2
TGTGCCAGCAGCTCCCGTGCCTACGAGCAGTACTTC
CASSSRAYEQYF
>TRBJ1-3|TRBD1|once|TRBV6-1
TGTGCCAGCAGTGAAAACAGGGGCTCCGGAAACACCATATATTTT
CASSENRGSGNTIYF
>TRBJ2-7|NA|NA|TRBV19
TGTGCCAGTAGTATTGGCCCCGAGCAGTACTTC
CASSIGPEQYF
>TRBJ1-5|NA|NA|TRBV27
TGTGCCAGCAGTTTAGGTTCGGGGAGTTCCAGGAGTCAGCCCCAGCATTTT
CASSLGSGSSRSQPQHF
>TRBJ1-1|TRBD1|NA|TRBV11-2
TGTGCCAGCAGCCCCCAGGGGGCGGACACTGAAGCTTTCTTT
CASSPQGADTEAFF
>TRBJ2-1|TRBD2|NA|TRBV4-1
TGCGCCAGCGGGGACTATCTCTACAATGAGCAGTTCTTC
CASGDYLYNEQFF
>TRBJ1-1|NA|once|TRBV7-9
TGTGCCAGCAGCTTTTCGGTGAACACTGAAGCTTTCTTT
CASSFSVNTEAFF
>TRBJ1-5|TRBD1|NA|TRBV5-1
TGCGCCAGCAGCTCGGGACAGGGAGTGAATCAGCCCCAGCATTTT
CASSSGQGVNQPQHF